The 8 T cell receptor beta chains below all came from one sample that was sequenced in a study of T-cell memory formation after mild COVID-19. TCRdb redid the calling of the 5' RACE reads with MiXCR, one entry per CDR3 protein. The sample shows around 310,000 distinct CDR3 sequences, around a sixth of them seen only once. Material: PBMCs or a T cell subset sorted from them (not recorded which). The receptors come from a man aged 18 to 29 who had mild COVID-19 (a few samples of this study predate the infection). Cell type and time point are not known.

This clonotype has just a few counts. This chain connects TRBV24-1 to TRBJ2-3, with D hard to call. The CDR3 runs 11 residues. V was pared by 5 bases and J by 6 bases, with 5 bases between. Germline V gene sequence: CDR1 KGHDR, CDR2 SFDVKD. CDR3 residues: CATSVGDTQYF. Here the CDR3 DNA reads TGTGCCACCAGTGTGGGGGATACGCAGTATTTT.

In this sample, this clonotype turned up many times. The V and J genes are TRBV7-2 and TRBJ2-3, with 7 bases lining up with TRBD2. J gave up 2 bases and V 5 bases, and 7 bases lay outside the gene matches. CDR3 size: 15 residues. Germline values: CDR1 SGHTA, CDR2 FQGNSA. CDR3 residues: CASSPMGGSTDTQYF. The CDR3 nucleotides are TGTGCCAGCAGCCCTATGGGGGGGTCCACAGATACGCAGTATTTT.

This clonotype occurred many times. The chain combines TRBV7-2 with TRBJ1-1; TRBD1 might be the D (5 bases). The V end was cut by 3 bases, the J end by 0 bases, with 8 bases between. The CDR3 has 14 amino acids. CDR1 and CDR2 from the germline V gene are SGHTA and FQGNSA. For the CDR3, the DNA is TGTGCCAGCAGCTTTACAGGTATGAACACTGAAGCTTTCTTT. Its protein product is CASSFTGMNTEAFF.

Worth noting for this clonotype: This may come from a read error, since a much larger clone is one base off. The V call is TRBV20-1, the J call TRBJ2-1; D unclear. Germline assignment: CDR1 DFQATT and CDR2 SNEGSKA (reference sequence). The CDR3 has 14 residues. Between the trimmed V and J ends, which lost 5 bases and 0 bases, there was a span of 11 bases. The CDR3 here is CSARWISSYNEQFF. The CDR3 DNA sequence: TGCAGTGCTCGGTGGATTAGCTCCTACAATGAGCAGTTCTTC.

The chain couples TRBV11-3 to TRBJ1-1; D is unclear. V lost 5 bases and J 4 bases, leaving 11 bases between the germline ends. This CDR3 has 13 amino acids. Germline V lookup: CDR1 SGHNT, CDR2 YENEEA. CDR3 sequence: CASSARLGTEAFF. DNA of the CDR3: TGTGCCAGCAGCGCCCGCCTGGGCACTGAAGCTTTCTTT.

CDR3 sequence: CSASVNRFFQPQHF. The CDR3 DNA sequence: TGCAGTGCTAGTGTAAACAGGTTTTTCCAGCCCCAGCATTTT. The V gene is TRBV20-1, the J gene TRBJ1-5, with D possibly being TRBD1 (5 bases). V lost 3 bases to trimming and J lost 7 bases, with 16 bases between them. Germline CDR1 DFQATT, CDR2 SNEGSKA (reference sequence). This CDR3 comprises 14 residues.

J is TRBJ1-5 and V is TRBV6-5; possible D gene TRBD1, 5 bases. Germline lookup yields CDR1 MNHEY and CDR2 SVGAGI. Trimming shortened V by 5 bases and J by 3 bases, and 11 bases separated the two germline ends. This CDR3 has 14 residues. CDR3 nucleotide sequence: TGTGCCAGCAGTCATGGGGGTACCAATCAGCCCCAGCATTTT. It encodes CASSHGGTNQPQHF.

CDR3 DNA: TGCAGTGTCCCTCGGGACAGGGCCGACCTCAACTATGGCTACACCTTC. This codes for CSVPRDRADLNYGYTF. This chain links TRBV20-1 with TRBJ1-2, with 9 bases that match TRBD1. Germline values: CDR1 DFQATT, CDR2 SNEGSKA (reference sequence). The CDR3 is made up of 16 amino acids. V shed 7 bases and J 2 bases; nucleotides not matched to a gene: 14.